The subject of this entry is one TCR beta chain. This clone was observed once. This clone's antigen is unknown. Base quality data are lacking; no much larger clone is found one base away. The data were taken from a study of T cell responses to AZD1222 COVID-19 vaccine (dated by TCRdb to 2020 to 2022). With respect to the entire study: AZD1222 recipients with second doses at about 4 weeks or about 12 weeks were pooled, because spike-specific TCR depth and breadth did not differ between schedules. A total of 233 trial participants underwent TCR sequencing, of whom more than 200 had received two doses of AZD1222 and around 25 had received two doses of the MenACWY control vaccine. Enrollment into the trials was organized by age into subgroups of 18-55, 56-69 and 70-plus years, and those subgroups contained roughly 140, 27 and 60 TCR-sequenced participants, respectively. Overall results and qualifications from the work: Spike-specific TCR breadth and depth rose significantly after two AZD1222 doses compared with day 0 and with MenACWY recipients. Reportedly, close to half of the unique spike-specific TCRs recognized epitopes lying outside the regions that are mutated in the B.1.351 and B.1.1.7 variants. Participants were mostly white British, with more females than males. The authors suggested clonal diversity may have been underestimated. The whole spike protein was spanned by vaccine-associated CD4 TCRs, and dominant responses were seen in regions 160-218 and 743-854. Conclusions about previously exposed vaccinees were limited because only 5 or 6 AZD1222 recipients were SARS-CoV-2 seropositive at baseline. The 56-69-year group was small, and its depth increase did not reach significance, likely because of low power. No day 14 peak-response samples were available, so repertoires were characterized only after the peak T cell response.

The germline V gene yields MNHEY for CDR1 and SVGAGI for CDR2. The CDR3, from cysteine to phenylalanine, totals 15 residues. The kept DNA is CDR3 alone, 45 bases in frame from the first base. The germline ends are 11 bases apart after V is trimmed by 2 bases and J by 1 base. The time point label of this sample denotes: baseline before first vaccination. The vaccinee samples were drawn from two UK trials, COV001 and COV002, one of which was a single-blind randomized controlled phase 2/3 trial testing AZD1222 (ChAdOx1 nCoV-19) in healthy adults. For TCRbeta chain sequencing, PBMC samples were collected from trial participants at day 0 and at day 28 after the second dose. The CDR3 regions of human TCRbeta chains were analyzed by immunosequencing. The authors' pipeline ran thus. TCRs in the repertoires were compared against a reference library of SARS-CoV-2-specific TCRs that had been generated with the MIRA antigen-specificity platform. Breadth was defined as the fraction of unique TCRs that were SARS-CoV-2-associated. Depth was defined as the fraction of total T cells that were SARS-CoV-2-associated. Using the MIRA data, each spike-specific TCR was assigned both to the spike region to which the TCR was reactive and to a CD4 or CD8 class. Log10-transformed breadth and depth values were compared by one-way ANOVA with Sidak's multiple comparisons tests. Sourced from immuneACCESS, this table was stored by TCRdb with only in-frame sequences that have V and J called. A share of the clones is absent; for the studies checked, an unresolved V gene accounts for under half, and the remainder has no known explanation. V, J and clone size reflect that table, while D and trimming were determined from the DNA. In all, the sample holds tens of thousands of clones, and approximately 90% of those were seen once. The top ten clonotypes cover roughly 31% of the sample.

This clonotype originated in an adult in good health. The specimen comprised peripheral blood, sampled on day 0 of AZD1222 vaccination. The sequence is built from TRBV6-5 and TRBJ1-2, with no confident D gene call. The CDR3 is CASSYGPRGNYGYTF. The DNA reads TGTGCCAGCAGTTACGGGCCCCGGGGTAACTATGGCTACACCTTC.